This T cell receptor beta chain derives from a study of identical twins. In TCRdb, the 5' RACE reads were re-called with MiXCR into one record per CDR3 protein. The sample consists of 690,000 or so distinct CDR3 sequences, approximately 9% of them appearing once. A word on this clonotype: The antigen remains unidentified.

Points from the study as a whole: Models underestimated how often monozygotic twins shared out-of-frame TCR alpha.

The CDR3 is 16 amino acids. CDR1 is LGHNA and CDR2 is YSLEER in the germline V gene. The V end was cut by 1 base, the J end by 0 bases, with 7 bases between. The same data also went into a second study, on yellow fever vaccine responses in identical twins.

The rearrangement joins TRBV4-3 to TRBJ2-6; D is uncertain. Sequenced input: PBMCs. The TCR sequence derives from a young woman in good health. The CDR3 DNA is TGCGCCAGCAGCCAAGTGCCCTCCTCTGGGGCCAACGTCCTGACTTTC. It specifies CASSQVPSSGANVLTF.